This TCR beta chain was identified during a study of shared T cell receptors in the human thymus. Assay: immunoSEQ multiplex PCR; the TCRdb copy retains only in-frame clones and omits some. The sample has 450,000 to 650,000 clones; approximately 80% are singletons. V dropped 2 bases and J dropped 1; count of bases not matched to a gene: 7. This CDR3 comprises 16 residues. Germline V gene lookup returns CDR1 SGHDN and CDR2 FVKESK. The sample was also linked to a second study, of human thymus T cells. Turning to that study: Thymus tissue for the work was resected from patients undergoing corrective heart surgery. Related research described strongly overlapping thymic repertoires in unrelated people.

The sample was thymocytes. The chain employs TRBV14 and TRBJ2-7, with 8 bases matching TRBD2. The origin of this receptor is a boy in the first two years of life with a congenital heart defect. CDR3 residues: CASSQTLAGRSYEQYF. In DNA, the CDR3 is TGTGCCAGCAGCCAAACCCTAGCGGGCCGATCCTACGAGCAGTACTTC.